The 18 T cell receptor beta chains below were found in one sample sequenced in a study of Ad26.COV2.S vaccination and SARS-CoV-2 variants. Sample treatment: 15 to 20 received Ad26.COV2.S at low or high dose, single or two shots; roughly five received placebo; per-sample allocation not given. The study sampled participants on day 63 after the first vaccine or placebo injection. Repertoires were generated with immunoSEQ multiplex PCR, while TCRdb's copy carries only in-frame clones and drops some. This table holds a few hundred thousand clones, around 86% found once. The sequencing here drew on peripheral blood, taken in a trial of Ad26.COV2.S vaccine versus placebo. All receptors come from a person between 18 and 59 years old who received the Ad26.COV2.S COVID-19 vaccine or a placebo.

CDR3 residues: CAWKGGNGWNTEAFF. The DNA of the CDR3 is TGTGCCTGGAAAGGGGGCAACGGGTGGAACACTGAAGCTTTCTTT. The genes are TRBV30 and TRBJ1-1, with 7 bases matching TRBD1. This CDR3 comprises 15 residues. Germline V gives CDR1 GTSNPN, CDR2 SVGIG (reference sequence). V lost 4 bases and J lost 1; bases outside the gene matches: 9.

V is TRBV7-9 and J is TRBJ2-7, with D maybe TRBD2 (5 bases). The CDR3 loop spans 15 amino acids. Per the germline V gene, CDR1 is SEHNR and CDR2 is FQNEAQ (reference sequence). Trimming removed 4 bases at V and 3 bases at J, with 16 bases between. The CDR3 here is CASSSTGVGSYEQYF. CDR3 DNA: TGTGCCAGCAGCTCCACCGGGGTGGGCAGCTACGAGCAGTACTTC.

This chain joins TRBV6-2 or TRBV6-3 and TRBJ2-1, with TRBD2 matching over 8 bases. The V and J ends lost 0 bases and 0 bases, in that order; junction bases with no gene match: 10. This CDR3 has 19 residues. From germline, CDR1 is MNHEY and CDR2 SVGEGT. CDR3 nucleotide sequence: TGTGCCAGCAGTTACTCTGGCCTAGCGGGTCGGGGCTCCTACAATGAGCAGTTCTTC. Translated: CASSYSGLAGRGSYNEQFF.

CDR3 loop: CSAPTPYGYTF. Written as DNA, the CDR3 is TGCAGTGCTCCCACACCCTATGGCTACACCTTC. V is TRBV20-1 and J is TRBJ1-2; D call uncertain. Germline V gene data show CDR1 as DFQATT and CDR2 as SNEGSKA (reference sequence). With 5 bases removed from V and 4 bases from J, the gap between germline ends came to 8 bases. The CDR3 consists of 11 residues.

The chain uses TRBV7-8 and TRBJ1-5; D is undetermined. The germline V and J ends were trimmed by 1 base and 1 base, with 2 bases remaining between them. The germline V gene encodes CDR1 SGHVS and CDR2 FQNEAQ. The CDR3 totals 13 residues. CDR3 coding DNA: TGTGCCAGCAGCTTAGAGAGCAATCAGCCCCAGCATTTT. Translating it yields CASSLESNQPQHF.

The chain is built from TRBV14 and TRBJ1-1, with D tentatively TRBD1 (6 bases). Germline V gives CDR1 SGHDN, CDR2 FVKESK. CDR3 length: 13 amino acids. V shed 0 bases and J shed 9 bases, with 11 bases lying between them. The CDR3 here is CASSQDITGKAFF. CDR3 nucleotide sequence: TGTGCCAGCAGCCAAGATATAACAGGGAAAGCTTTCTTT.

The gene calls are TRBV29-1 and TRBJ2-1, with 11 bases identical to TRBD2. This CDR3 region has 13 residues. Germline loops: CDR1 SQVTM, CDR2 ANQGSEA. V dropped 7 bases and J dropped 7; count of bases not matched to a gene: 6. The CDR3 DNA reads TGCAGCGCAGTAGCGGGGGGGCCGAATGAGCAGTTCTTC. Encoded protein: CSAVAGGPNEQFF.

The chain has TRBV27 and TRBJ2-7; maybe TRBD1 (5 bases). The CDR3 is 14 amino acids. V was trimmed by 5 bases and J by 0 bases, leaving 11 bases between them. CDR1 MNHEY and CDR2 SMNVEV come from the germline V gene (reference sequence). The CDR3 protein is CASSEGVFSYEQYF. The CDR3 bases are TGTGCCAGCAGTGAAGGGGTGTTCTCCTACGAGCAGTACTTC.

The V gene is TRBV4-1, the J gene TRBJ1-6, with unresolved D. V was clipped by 5 bases and J by 0 bases, with 8 bases between them. There are 15 residues in the CDR3. CDR1 and CDR2 (germline): MGHRA, YSYEKL. DNA of the CDR3: TGCGCCAGCAGCGGGAGCAGCTCCTATAATTCACCCCTCCACTTT. Its translation: CASSGSSSYNSPLHF.

The chain couples TRBV15 to TRBJ2-5; 8 bases are shared with TRBD2. This CDR3 is 16 amino acids long. The germline gives CDR1 LNHNV, CDR2 YYDKDF (reference sequence). The V gene end was trimmed by 2 bases and the J gene end by 5 bases; junction bases not matched to a gene: 10. CDR3 region: CATSRIGGGRLETQYF. The DNA for the CDR3 is TGTGCCACCAGCAGAATTGGCGGGGGGAGACTTGAGACCCAGTACTTC.

The chain employs TRBV4-1 and TRBJ2-7, with TRBD1 identical over 7 bases. Germline CDR1 MGHRA, CDR2 YSYEKL. The CDR3 is 13 residues long. V lost 5 bases to trimming and J lost 0 bases; unmatched junction nucleotides: 1. CDR3 bases: TGCGCCAGCAGCGGACAGGTCTCCTACGAGCAGTACTTC. It codes for CASSGQVSYEQYF.

V gene TRBV7-9 combines with J gene TRBJ1-6; D may be TRBD1 (5 bases). The CDR3 has 16 residues. Trimming cost V 5 bases and J 7 bases, with 18 bases left between them. The germline V gene has CDR1 SEHNR and CDR2 FQNEAQ (reference sequence). The CDR3 DNA follows: TGTGCCAGCAGCCAAGAACAAGGGACGGGGAATTCACCCCTCCACTTT. Translation: CASSQEQGTGNSPLHF.

V and J are TRBV28 and TRBJ2-1, with no clear D. Trimming pared 3 bases from V and 3 bases from J, leaving 0 bases between. This CDR3 has 11 amino acids. Germline-derived CDR1 and CDR2 are MDHEN and SYDVKM. CDR3 region: CASSFYNEQFF. The DNA for the CDR3 is TGTGCCAGCAGTTTCTACAATGAGCAGTTCTTC.

The rearrangement uses TRBV4-1 and TRBJ1-3; no firm D call. CDR3 length equals 14 residues. The V end lost 3 bases, the J end lost 2 bases, and 8 bases lay between the germline ends. Germline V gene data show CDR1 as MGHRA and CDR2 as YSYEKL. The CDR3 DNA reads TGCGCCAGCAGCCACGTTAAGCCTGGAAACACCATATATTTT. As protein: CASSHVKPGNTIYF.

The chain's CDR3 is CATRTSEAFF. The CDR3 nucleotides read TGTGCCACCCGGACCTCCGAAGCTTTCTTT. The V and J genes are TRBV6-6 and TRBJ1-1; the D is unclear. CDR1 MNHNY and CDR2 SVGAGI come from the germline V gene (reference sequence). The CDR3 consists of 10 residues. Trimming removed 10 bases at V and 8 bases at J, with 11 bases between.

This clone has a handful of counts. The rearrangement uses TRBV4-2 and TRBJ2-7; D is possibly TRBD1 (5 bases). Germline V gene data show CDR1 as LGHNA and CDR2 as YNFKEQ. The CDR3 is made up of 14 amino acids. V lost 1 base, J lost 0 bases, and 7 bases lay in between. CDR3 in amino acids: CASSQVDISYEQYF. The CDR3, as DNA: TGTGCCAGCAGCCAAGTGGACATCTCCTACGAGCAGTACTTC.

With regard to this clone: Within the sample, other DNA sequences also encode this same CDR3. The rearrangement joins TRBV4-3 to TRBJ1-4; a possible D gene is TRBD1 (6 bases). CDR3 length equals 14 residues. The germline V and J ends were trimmed by 0 bases and 8 bases, with 10 bases remaining between them. Germline V gene lookup returns CDR1 LGHNA and CDR2 YSLEER. The CDR3: CASSQDRGREKLFF. The CDR3 DNA is TGCGCCAGCAGCCAAGACAGGGGACGGGAAAAACTGTTTTTT.

The chain joins TRBV5-3 to TRBJ2-3; TRBD2 is a possible D gene (5 bases). TRBV5-3 has ORF status, its function being uncertain. CDR3 length equals 16 residues. The V and J ends lost 9 bases and 0 bases respectively, with 20 bases between them. The CDR3 region is CATTKTRGDSTDTQYF. CDR3 sequence (DNA): TGTGCCACCACGAAAACCCGGGGAGATAGCACAGATACGCAGTATTTT.